The sequence of this T cell receptor beta chain was determined in a study of cytomegalovirus exposure and HLA in healthy donors. At the level of the study: Ancestry clustering placed 70% to 90% of 350 to 500 genotyped donors in the Caucasian-associated cluster. Regarding the study as a whole: In a later analysis, a genetic analysis reported fewer productive-TCR N-insertions in an Asian-associated ancestry cluster than the cohort average.

PCR was performed using 60 Vbeta and 13 Jbeta primers. Only in-frame clones appear in the TCRdb table, and some are missing; sequencing was by immunoSEQ multiplex PCR. The repertoire table contains just over 150,000 clones. CDR1 and CDR2 (germline): SGHTA, FQGNSA. The CDR3 is 15 residues long. V was pared by 3 bases and J by 1 base, with 12 bases between. About this clone: Its antigen is unknown.

This clonotype was obtained from a woman in her fifties or sixties in good health and CMV-seronegative. The specimen sequenced was PBMCs. The J gene is TRBJ1-1, the V gene TRBV7-2, with a tentative D call TRBD1 (6 bases). This CDR3 is CASSFSGTKNTEAFF. As DNA, the CDR3 is TGTGCCAGCAGCTTCTCCGGGACAAAGAACACTGAAGCTTTCTTT.